The sequence of this T cell receptor beta chain was determined in a study of Graves' ophthalmopathy and Graves' hyperthyroidism. Turning to the study itself: No treatment had been given when peripheral blood was collected at initial diagnosis.

TCR beta CDR3 regions were amplified from RNA transcripts. Following a first-round RT-PCR that used HTBI primers, a second-round multiplex PCR was carried out. Via MiXCR, TCRdb re-called the multiplex PCR reads, giving one row per CDR3 protein. This sample has about 400,000 distinct CDR3 sequences, with around 17% found just once. Study results and limitations: Most thyroid clonotypes expanded beyond 0.001 frequency were also found in blood.

PBMCs were isolated by Ficoll-Paque density gradient centrifugation, using approximately 11 ml of fresh peripheral blood as the starting material. V was pared by 6 bases and J by 9 bases, with 14 bases of the junction left unmatched. The CDR3 is 15 amino acids. Germline CDR1 is SGHTA and CDR2 is FQGNSA. This clonotype was recorded at least ten times. Its antigen is unknown. The sequence came from a woman between 18 and 29 years old with Graves' ophthalmopathy. Specimen: peripheral blood. The rearrangement links TRBV7-2 to TRBJ2-5; 9 bases fit TRBD2. Here the CDR3 reads CASSPVATSGTSQYF. Written as DNA, the CDR3 is TGTGCCAGCAGTCCTGTTGCGACTAGCGGTACCTCCCAGTACTTC. The full variable domain, completed using reference TRBV7-2 and TRBJ2-5, is GAGVSQSPSNKVTEKGKDVELRCDPISGHTALYWYRQSLGQGLEFLIYFQGNSAPDKSGLPSDRFSAERTGGSVSTLTIQRTQQEDSAVYLCASSPVATSGTSQYFGPGTRLLVL.